This T cell receptor (beta chain) was profiled in a study of T-cell reconstitution after alpha-beta-depleted transplantation in children. This clonotype has at least ten counts. Its specificity is unknown. Germline assignment: CDR1 SGHTA and CDR2 FQGNSA. The length of the CDR3 is 13 residues. Germline trimming cut 6 bases from V and 4 bases from J; bases unmatched to any gene: 4. The authors prepared the TCRbeta library with unique molecular identifiers. In TCRdb, the PCR reads were re-called with MiXCR into one record per CDR3 protein. The sample has about 510,000 distinct CDR3 sequences, about an eighth seen once. General study points: Surviving recipient T cells and thymic progenitors underlay high day-60 TCRbeta diversity in some patients. T-cell numbers and diversity one year post-transplant derived largely from freshly generated T cells. As was reported, about two months after transplant, alpha-beta T cells came from several hundred expanded graft clones.

The sequence came from a female patient under 10 years old who had a stem cell transplant for aplastic anemia, so the T cells may come from the graft donor. The chain employs TRBV7-2 and TRBJ2-3; the match to TRBD1 covers 7 bases. The input for sequencing was PBMCs, mostly from graft donor cells, taken 180 days after TCRalphabeta/CD19-depleted stem cell transplant. The DNA for the CDR3 is TGTGCCAGCAGTCCTACAGGGGCAGATACGCAGTATTTT. Protein: CASSPTGADTQYF.